These 22 T cell receptor beta chains came from one sample sequenced in a study of blood T cell repertoires in COVID-19. Sequencing used immunoSEQ multiplex PCR; TCRdb keeps in-frame clones, though not all of them. The sample includes 200,000 to 300,000 clones, around four fifths of them seen just once. The sequencing sample was made of PBMCs or T cells enriched from blood (not recorded which). The receptors were sampled from a woman in her thirties or forties who had been exposed to COVID-19.

Concerning this clone itself: This sample includes further DNA sequences coding for the same CDR3. V is TRBV12-3 or TRBV12-4 and J is TRBJ1-1, with a possible D match to TRBD1 (5 bases). This CDR3 contains 12 residues. V was pared by 1 base and J by 5 bases, with 5 bases between. CDR3: CASSLEGTEAFF. The DNA for the CDR3 is TGTGCCAGCAGTTTAGAGGGGACTGAAGCTTTCTTT.

V usage is TRBV19 and J usage is TRBJ2-1; tentative D call: TRBD2 (5 bases). Germline CDR1 LNHDA, CDR2 SQIVND (reference sequence). V lost 1 base and J lost 5, with 9 bases in between. The CDR3 spans 14 residues. The CDR3 nucleotides are TGTGCCAGTAGTATAGTGGGAGTAAACAATGAGCAGTTCTTC. Translated, it gives CASSIVGVNNEQFF.

The chain has TRBV19 and TRBJ2-3; 8 positions match TRBD1. This CDR3 has 16 residues. The germline CDR1 and CDR2 sequences are LNHDA and SQIVND (reference sequence). The trim removed 4 bases at V and 1 base at J, leaving 7 bases unmatched. CDR3 coding DNA: TGTGCCAGTAGTAACCAAGGACAGGGAGGCACAGATACGCAGTATTTT. The encoded protein is CASSNQGQGGTDTQYF.

The V call is TRBV28, the J call TRBJ1-2; the D is unclear. CDR1 MDHEN and CDR2 SYDVKM come from the germline V gene. This CDR3 spans 14 amino acids. V lost 3 bases and J 3 bases, leaving 11 bases between the germline ends. CDR3 DNA: TGTGCCAGCAGTTTCGGGGTTGGCGACTATGGCTACACCTTC. Amino acids: CASSFGVGDYGYTF.

The chain links TRBV4-2 to TRBJ1-5; possible D gene TRBD1, 6 bases. Germline assignment: CDR1 LGHNA and CDR2 YNFKEQ. Trimming removed 6 bases at V and 9 bases at J, with 21 bases between. The CDR3 is 15 residues long. CDR3 sequence: CASSPDRDNQRPQHF. CDR3 in DNA: TGTGCCAGCAGTCCCGACCGGGACAACCAGAGGCCCCAGCATTTT.

Note on this clone: One junction end disagrees with the germline gene, perhaps due to a read error. The gene calls are TRBV3-1 (or the pseudogene TRBV3-2) and TRBJ2-7; no clear D. The CDR3 loop spans 12 amino acids. In germline, CDR1 is LGHDT, CDR2 YNNKEL (reference sequence). DNA of the CDR3: TGTGCCAGCAGCCAAGGTCTCGGCGGCGTTGAGTTC. Translating gives CASSQGLGGVEF.

In its sample, this clone was seen once. The chain couples TRBV5-1 to TRBJ2-7; 13 bases agree with TRBD2. CDR3 length: 18 residues. Germline CDR1 and CDR2: SGHRS and YFSETQ. The ends lost 0 bases at V and 6 bases at J; junction bases unmatched: 12. CDR3 in DNA: TGCGCCAGCAGCTTGGGTCTACTAGCGGGGGGGCAGTTGGGCGAGCAGTACTTC. Encoded protein: CASSLGLLAGGQLGEQYF.

CDR3 sequence (DNA): TGTGCCAGCAGCTTATCTGCTGGGGCCAACGTCCTGACTTTC. Amino acid sequence: CASSLSAGANVLTF. The V gene is TRBV7-3, the J gene TRBJ2-6; no clear D. Germline V gene sequence: CDR1 SGHTA, CDR2 FQGTGA. The CDR3 spans 14 residues. Trimming removed 2 bases from V and 2 bases from J, with 4 bases in between.

This rearrangement joins TRBV5-1 to TRBJ1-1; maybe TRBD1 (6 bases). V lost 4 bases to trimming and J lost 1 base, with 11 bases between them. The CDR3 covers 14 residues. CDR1 and CDR2 from the germline V gene are SGHRS and YFSETQ. In DNA, the CDR3 is TGCGCCAGCAGCCCGTTACAGGGGAACACTGAAGCTTTCTTT. It codes for CASSPLQGNTEAFF. Supplemented by reference TRBV5-1 and TRBJ1-1, the full variable domain reads KAGVTQTPRYLIKTRGQQVTLSCSPISGHRSVSWYQQTPGQGLQFLFEYFSETQRNKGNFPGRFSGRQFSNSRSEMNVSTLELGDSALYLCASSPLQGNTEAFFGQGTRLTVV.

This chain links TRBV6-2 or TRBV6-3 with TRBJ2-5; 9 positions agree with TRBD2. Germline V gene sequence: CDR1 MNHEY, CDR2 SVGEGT. This CDR3 comprises 15 residues. The V segment lost 3 bases and the J segment 3 bases; nucleotides outside the gene matches: 5. In DNA form, the CDR3 reads TGTGCCAGCAGTTATGCGGGGGGGCTGAAAGAGACCCAGTACTTC. Its translation is CASSYAGGLKETQYF.

This chain connects TRBV18 to TRBJ1-5, with 8 bases that match TRBD1. Germline V gene lookup returns CDR1 KGHSH and CDR2 LQKENI. This CDR3 has 15 residues. V gave up 6 bases and J gave up 5 bases; unmatched junction bases: 9. CDR3 sequence: CASSPTGDPYQPQHF. The CDR3 DNA is TGTGCCAGCTCGCCGACAGGGGATCCGTATCAGCCCCAGCATTTT.

The chain employs TRBV28 and TRBJ1-2; D is perhaps TRBD1 (6 bases). V was clipped by 6 bases and J by 7 bases, with 27 bases between them. The CDR3 totals 17 residues. CDR1 MDHEN and CDR2 SYDVKM come from the germline V gene. DNA of the CDR3: TGTGCCAGCAGCCCCCTTACAGGGCCCCGGGCTATCGGTGGCTACACCTTC. As protein: CASSPLTGPRAIGGYTF.

The chain links TRBV19 to TRBJ2-7; a weak D match, TRBD1 (6 bases). The V end was cut by 6 bases, the J end by 6 bases, with 15 bases between. The V gene's germline CDR1 is LNHDA and CDR2 SQIVND (reference sequence). This CDR3 has 13 residues. The CDR3 nucleotides read TGTGCCAGTAGACAGGGCTTTGCGGGCGAGCAGTACTTC. It is translated as CASRQGFAGEQYF.

The chain joins TRBV18 to TRBJ1-5; D call uncertain. Trimming stripped 2 bases from V and 0 bases from J, with 8 bases between. Looked up from germline, CDR1 is KGHSH and CDR2 is LQKENI. The CDR3 is made up of 15 amino acids. The CDR3 is CASSPNPDSNQPQHF. Here the CDR3 DNA reads TGTGCCAGCTCACCAAATCCAGATAGCAATCAGCCCCAGCATTTT.

The V and J genes are TRBV25-1 and TRBJ1-2; tentative D call: TRBD1 (6 bases). Between the trimmed V and J ends, which lost 5 bases and 2 bases, there was a span of 9 bases. This CDR3 contains 13 residues. The V gene's germline CDR1 is MGHDK and CDR2 SYGVNS. CDR3 in amino acids: CASSSQGNYGYTF. CDR3 DNA sequence: TGTGCCAGCAGTAGCCAGGGGAACTATGGCTACACCTTC.

This clone was recorded once. The genes are TRBV5-1 and TRBJ1-3; 7 nucleotides agree with TRBD1. Trimming removed 1 base from V and 2 bases from J; junction bases left unmatched: 6. Germline CDR1 and CDR2: SGHRS and YFSETQ. The CDR3 has 16 amino acids. This CDR3 reads CASSLTLTGTGNTIYF. The CDR3 coding sequence is TGCGCCAGCAGCTTGACCCTGACAGGGACTGGAAACACCATATATTTT.

This clone was observed a single time. This chain connects TRBV4-3 to TRBJ1-3; D is ambiguous. Germline-derived CDR1 and CDR2 are LGHNA and YSLEER. The CDR3 covers 16 residues. Trimming took off 0 bases at V and 0 bases at J, with 9 bases between the two ends. The CDR3 DNA sequence: TGCGCCAGCAGCCAAGAAATAGCCCTCTCTGGAAACACCATATATTTT. Protein product: CASSQEIALSGNTIYF.

The chain employs TRBV3-1 (or the pseudogene TRBV3-2) and TRBJ2-5; 13 bases map to TRBD2. This CDR3 comprises 17 residues. CDR1 and CDR2 from the germline V gene are LGHDT and YNNKEL (reference sequence). V dropped 4 bases and J dropped 3; count of bases not matched to a gene: 8. The CDR3 is CASSPMTSGGPEETQYF. The CDR3 DNA sequence: TGTGCCAGCAGCCCGATGACTAGCGGGGGGCCAGAAGAGACCCAGTACTTC.

This clone was seen just once. This chain uses TRBV29-1 with TRBJ1-1; TRBD1 might be the D (5 bases). The CDR3 runs to 14 residues. Per germline, CDR1 SQVTM and CDR2 ANQGSEA. V was trimmed by 4 bases and J by 0 bases, leaving 12 bases between them. The CDR3 coding sequence is TGCAGCGTTGCCTCGACAGCCTTGAACACTGAAGCTTTCTTT. Translated: CSVASTALNTEAFF.

This clone was observed at least ten times. The chain uses TRBV7-3 and TRBJ1-1; 10 bases fit TRBD1. Germline values: CDR1 SGHTA, CDR2 FQGTGA. This CDR3 contains 16 residues. V lost 0 bases to trimming and J lost 4 bases; unmatched junction nucleotides: 5. CDR3 amino acids: CASSLTGTGASTEAFF. The DNA for the CDR3 is TGTGCCAGCAGCTTAACGGGGACAGGGGCTTCCACTGAAGCTTTCTTT.

The CDR3 spells CASSGGPLEQYF. CDR3 in DNA: TGTGCCAGCAGCGGAGGCCCCCTGGAGCAGTACTTC. This chain connects TRBV5-4 to TRBJ2-7; a possible D gene is TRBD2 (5 bases). Per the germline V gene, CDR1 is SGHNT and CDR2 is YYREEE (reference sequence). The CDR3 covers 12 residues. Trimming took 4 bases from V and 7 from J, leaving 12 bases between them.

The chain links TRBV5-1 to TRBJ2-1, with 10 bases aligning to TRBD2. This CDR3 spans 12 amino acids. Unmatched junction bases numbered 0, after V lost 5 bases and J lost 7 bases. Per the germline V gene, CDR1 is SGHRS and CDR2 is YFSETQ. CDR3: CASRLAGNEQFF. The DNA for the CDR3 is TGCGCCAGCAGACTAGCGGGGAATGAGCAGTTCTTC.